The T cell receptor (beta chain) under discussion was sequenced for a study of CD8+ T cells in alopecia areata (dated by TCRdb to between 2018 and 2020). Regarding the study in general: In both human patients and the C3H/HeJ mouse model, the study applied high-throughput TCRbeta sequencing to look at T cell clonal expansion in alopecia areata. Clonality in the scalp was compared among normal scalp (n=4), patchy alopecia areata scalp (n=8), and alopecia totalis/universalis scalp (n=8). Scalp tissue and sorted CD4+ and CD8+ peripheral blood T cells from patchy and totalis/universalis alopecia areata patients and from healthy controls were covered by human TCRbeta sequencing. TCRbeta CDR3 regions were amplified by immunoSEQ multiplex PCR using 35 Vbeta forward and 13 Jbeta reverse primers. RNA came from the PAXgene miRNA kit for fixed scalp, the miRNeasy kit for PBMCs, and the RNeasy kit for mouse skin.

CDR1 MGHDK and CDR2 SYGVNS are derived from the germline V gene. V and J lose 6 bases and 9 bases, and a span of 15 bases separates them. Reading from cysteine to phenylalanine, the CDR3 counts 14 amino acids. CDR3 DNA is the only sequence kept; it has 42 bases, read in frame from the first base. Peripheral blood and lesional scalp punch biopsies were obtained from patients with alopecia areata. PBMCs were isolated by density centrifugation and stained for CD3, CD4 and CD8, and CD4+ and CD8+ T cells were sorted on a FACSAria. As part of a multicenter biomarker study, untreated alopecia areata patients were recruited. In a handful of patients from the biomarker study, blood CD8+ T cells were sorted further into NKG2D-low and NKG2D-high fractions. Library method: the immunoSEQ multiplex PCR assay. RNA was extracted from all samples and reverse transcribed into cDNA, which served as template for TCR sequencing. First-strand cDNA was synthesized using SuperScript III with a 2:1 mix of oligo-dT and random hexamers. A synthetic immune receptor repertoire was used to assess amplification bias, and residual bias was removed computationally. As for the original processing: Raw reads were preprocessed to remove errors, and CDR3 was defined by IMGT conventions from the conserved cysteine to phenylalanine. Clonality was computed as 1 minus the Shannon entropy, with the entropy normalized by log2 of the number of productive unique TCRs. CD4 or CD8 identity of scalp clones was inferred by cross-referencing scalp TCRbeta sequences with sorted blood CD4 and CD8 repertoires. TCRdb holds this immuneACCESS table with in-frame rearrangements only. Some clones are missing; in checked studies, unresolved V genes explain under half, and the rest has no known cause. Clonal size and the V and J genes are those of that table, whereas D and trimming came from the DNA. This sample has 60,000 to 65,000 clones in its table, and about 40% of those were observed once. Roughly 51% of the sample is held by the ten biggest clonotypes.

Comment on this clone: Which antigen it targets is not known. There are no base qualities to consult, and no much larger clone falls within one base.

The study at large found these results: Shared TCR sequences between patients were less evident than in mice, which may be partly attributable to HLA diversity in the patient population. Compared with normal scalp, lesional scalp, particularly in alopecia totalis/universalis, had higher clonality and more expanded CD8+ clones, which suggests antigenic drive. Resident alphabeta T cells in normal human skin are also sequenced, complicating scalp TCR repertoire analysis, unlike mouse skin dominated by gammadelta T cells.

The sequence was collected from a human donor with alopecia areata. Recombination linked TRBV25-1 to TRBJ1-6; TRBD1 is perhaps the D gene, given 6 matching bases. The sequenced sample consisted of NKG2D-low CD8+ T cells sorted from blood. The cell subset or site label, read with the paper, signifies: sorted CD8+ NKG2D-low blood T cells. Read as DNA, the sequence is TGTGCCAGCAGCAGGGGCATTCTCGGTTCACCCCTCCACTTT. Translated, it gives CASSRGILGSPLHF.